These T cell receptor beta chains were read from a single sample in a study of OX40 agonist ivuxolimab in advanced cancers. The repertoire was sequenced with immunoSEQ multiplex PCR; TCRdb's copy has only in-frame clones and lacks some. The sample shows tens of thousands of clones, roughly 80% of them seen only once. The specimen comprised CD4+ or CD8+ T cells sorted from blood, sampled in a trial of the OX40 agonist ivuxolimab. All receptors derive from an adult with an advanced solid tumor such as melanoma, head and neck, liver or kidney cancer. CDR3s include the opening cysteine and the closing phenylalanine or tryptophan. Fields, in order: clone size, J gene, V gene, D gene, CDR3 protein, CDR3 DNA. A D gene is named only where the DNA matches it firmly. The size field is filled for only some rows; it gives once, few, many or a size class.

>-|TRBJ1-1|TRBV7-8|-
CASSLAVAAEAFF
TGTGCCAGCAGCTTAGCGGTGGCGGCTGAAGCTTTCTTT
>-|TRBJ1-1|TRBV19|TRBD1
CASNLRRGQGARAEAFF
TGTGCCAGTAATCTAAGGAGGGGACAGGGGGCGCGGGCTGAAGCTTTCTTT
>-|TRBJ2-1|TRBV4-1|-
CASSQLDMLSYNEQFF
TGCGCCAGCAGCCAACTCGATATGCTGTCCTACAATGAGCAGTTCTTC
>-|TRBJ2-2|TRBV9|TRBD1
CASRSEQGSNGELFF
TGTGCCAGCAGATCCGAACAGGGGTCAAACGGGGAGCTGTTTTTT
>-|TRBJ2-1|TRBV19|-
CASSKAERRGDEQFF
TGTGCCAGTAGTAAGGCGGAAAGGCGGGGAGATGAGCAGTTCTTC
>-|TRBJ1-1|TRBV14|-
CASSQARGLAFF
TGTGCCAGCAGCCAAGCTAGGGGCTTGGCTTTCTTT
>once|TRBJ1-1|TRBV5-8|-
CASSPVSPVNTEAFF
TGTGCCAGCAGCCCCGTCTCCCCAGTGAACACTGAAGCTTTCTTT
>few|TRBJ2-2|TRBV29-1|-
CSVALGVTRELFF
TGCAGCGTCGCATTAGGGGTTACCCGGGAGCTGTTTTTT
>few|TRBJ1-1|TRBV28|TRBD1
CASSTDRGRTEAFF
TGTGCCAGCAGTACGGACAGGGGTAGAACTGAAGCTTTCTTT
>few|TRBJ1-6|TRBV6-5|-
CASRRTGGGNSPLHF
TGTGCCAGCAGACGTACAGGTGGAGGTAATTCACCCCTCCACTTT
>-|TRBJ2-7|TRBV27|-
CASSLRGWNEQYF
TGTGCCAGCAGTTTACGGGGGTGGAACGAGCAGTACTTC
>few|TRBJ1-2|TRBV2|-
CASRSSDGTGGYTF
TGTGCCAGCAGATCATCCGACGGGACCGGTGGCTACACCTTC
>-|TRBJ2-3|TRBV9|TRBD2
CASSASGGTTDTQYF
TGTGCCAGCAGCGCTAGCGGAGGGACCACAGATACGCAGTATTTT
>-|TRBJ2-7|TRBV5-6|TRBD1
CASSFLDRGLSEQYF
TGTGCCAGCAGCTTCCTAGACAGGGGGTTATCCGAGCAGTACTTC
>-|TRBJ1-5|TRBV5-1|-
CASSRGGGQEPQHF
TGCGCCAGCAGCCGTGGTGGGGGTCAGGAGCCCCAGCATTTT
>few|TRBJ2-1|TRBV29-1|-
CSVEVLVNEQFF
TGCAGCGTTGAGGTCCTTGTGAATGAGCAGTTCTTC
>-|TRBJ2-7|TRBV27|TRBD2
CASSFAGTSGGVSYEQYF
TGTGCCAGCAGTTTCGCCGGGACTAGCGGGGGAGTCTCCTACGAGCAGTACTTC
>-|TRBJ2-5|TRBV7-6|-
CASSFNEGEQETQYF
TGTGCCAGCAGCTTCAACGAGGGAGAGCAAGAGACCCAGTACTTC
>-|TRBJ2-1|TRBV7-2|TRBD2
CASSLAGAGRYNEQFF
TGTGCCAGCAGCTTGGCGGGAGCGGGTAGGTACAATGAGCAGTTCTTC
>few|TRBJ2-3|TRBV5-1|TRBD1
CASSVVPGQGPDTQYF
TGCGCCAGCAGCGTGGTTCCGGGACAGGGGCCAGATACGCAGTATTTT
>-|TRBJ2-1|TRBV19|TRBD2
CASSIEGGFDSYNEQFF
TGTGCCAGTAGTATAGAGGGGGGGTTCGACTCCTACAATGAGCAGTTCTTC
>-|TRBJ2-3|TRBV11-3|-
CASSNRAQHLTDTQYF
TGTGCCAGCAGTAACCGGGCCCAGCACCTCACAGATACGCAGTATTTT
>few|TRBJ1-1|TRBV7-6|-
CASSEQITTEAFF
TGTGCCAGCAGCGAACAAATCACCACTGAAGCTTTCTTT
>-|TRBJ1-1|TRBV10-3|-
CAISDPGFVNTEAFF
TGTGCCATCAGTGATCCGGGGTTTGTGAACACTGAAGCTTTCTTT
>-|TRBJ2-7|TRBV5-1|TRBD1
CASRGQVTYEQYF
TGCGCCAGCAGGGGACAGGTTACCTACGAGCAGTACTTC
>-|TRBJ1-1|TRBV11-2|-
CASSLEINTEAFF
TGTGCCAGCAGCTTAGAGATAAACACTGAAGCTTTCTTT
>-|TRBJ1-1|TRBV18|-
CASSPRGGEVTEAFF
TGTGCCAGCTCACCAAGGGGAGGGGAGGTCACTGAAGCTTTCTTT
>-|TRBJ2-2|TRBV5-1|TRBD2
CASSGGRGTGELFF
TGCGCCAGCAGCGGCGGGAGGGGCACCGGGGAGCTGTTTTTT
>-|TRBJ2-7|TRBV10-2|-
CASSRQAYEQYF
TGCGCCAGCAGTCGACAGGCCTACGAGCAGTACTTC
>-|TRBJ2-3|TRBV7-2|-
CASSLSPGRSTDTQYF
TGTGCCAGCAGCTTATCCCCCGGGAGAAGCACAGATACGCAGTATTTT
>-|TRBJ2-3|TRBV7-9|-
CASSLARGGDTDTQYF
TGTGCCAGCAGCTTAGCGCGGGGCGGGGACACAGATACGCAGTATTTT
>-|TRBJ2-4|TRBV9|TRBD2
CASSSSGLGNIQYF
TGTGCCAGCAGCTCTTCGGGACTAGGAAACATTCAGTACTTC
>-|TRBJ2-1|TRBV11-2|TRBD2
CASSLLAGAPEQFF
TGTGCCAGCAGCTTACTAGCGGGAGCGCCTGAGCAGTTCTTC
>-|TRBJ1-1|TRBV5-5|-
CASSPWGTLGPNTEAFF
TGTGCCAGCAGCCCTTGGGGGACTCTTGGGCCGAACACTGAAGCTTTCTTT
>-|TRBJ1-1|TRBV15|-
CATSRQNTEAFF
TGTGCCACCAGCAGACAGAACACTGAAGCTTTCTTT
>-|TRBJ2-3|TRBV4-3|TRBD2
CASSQGLAGSTDTQYF
TGCGCCAGCAGCCAAGGACTAGCGGGGAGCACAGATACGCAGTATTTT
>-|TRBJ1-1|TRBV10-3|TRBD1
CAISRQGDTEAFF
TGTGCCATCAGCCGACAGGGGGACACTGAAGCTTTCTTT
>-|TRBJ1-2|TRBV7-9|-
CASSLDGINYGYTF
TGTGCCAGCAGTTTGGACGGAATTAACTATGGCTACACCTTC
>-|TRBJ1-1|TRBV7-2|-
CASSPSTVNTEAFF
TGTGCCAGCAGCCCTTCGACGGTTAACACTGAAGCTTTCTTT
>-|TRBJ2-7|TRBV19|-
CATSPGTVYEQYF
TGTGCCACCTCCCCCGGGACTGTGTACGAGCAGTACTTC
>-|TRBJ2-5|TRBV6-5|TRBD2
CASSYRAGGAETQYF
TGTGCCAGCAGTTACCGAGCGGGAGGGGCAGAGACCCAGTACTTC
>-|TRBJ2-5|TRBV7-3|-
CASSSFGGVGETQYF
TGTGCCAGCAGCTCTTTCGGGGGAGTGGGGGAGACCCAGTACTTC
>-|TRBJ2-3|TRBV5-6|TRBD1
CASSRPGQGGDTQYF
TGTGCCAGCAGTCGCCCGGGACAGGGGGGGGATACGCAGTATTTT
>-|TRBJ2-2|TRBV5-3|-
CASSLDSLTGELFF
TGTGCCAGCAGCTTAGACAGCCTCACCGGGGAGCTGTTTTTT
>-|TRBJ2-7|TRBV10-3|TRBD1
CAARGGQGAGEQYF
TGTGCCGCGAGGGGGGGACAGGGGGCAGGCGAGCAGTACTTC
>-|TRBJ1-2|TRBV6-5|-
CASSEGRAYGYTF
TGTGCCAGCAGTGAAGGCAGGGCCTATGGCTACACCTTC
>-|TRBJ1-5|TRBV7-1|TRBD1
CASSLGDRVSNQPQHF
TGTGCCAGCAGCTTGGGGGACAGGGTGAGCAATCAGCCCCAGCATTTT
>-|TRBJ2-2|TRBV4-2|TRBD2
CASSQDASGRAGELFF
TGTGCCAGCAGCCAAGACGCAAGCGGGAGGGCGGGGGAGCTGTTTTTT